This TCR beta chain is from a study of vaccination and CD4 T cells after COVID-19. The Oncomine TCR Beta short-read assay sequenced DNA from cultured CD4+ T cells. TCRdb independently ran MiXCR on the PCR reads; one entry per CDR3 protein. The data show more than 15,000 distinct CDR3 sequences, with about a third seen just once and approximately 14% held by the top ten. In the case of this clonotype: As yet, its antigen is unknown.

Treatment of the sample: approximately nine-day PBMC culture with coronavirus spike peptide pools or control peptides (ViraFEST assay). V shed 4 bases, J shed 5 bases, and the junction held 7 bases outside the gene matches. Germline loops: CDR1 SGHVS, CDR2 FNYEAQ. The CDR3 spans 17 residues. The receptor comes from a human donor with COVID-19. The sample taken for sequencing was cultured CD4+ T cells from blood. This rearrangement joins TRBV7-6 to TRBJ2-5; 16 bases are a match to TRBD2. CDR3 in amino acids: CASSSGTSGGAVETQYF. For the CDR3, the DNA is TGTGCCAGCAGCTCCGGGACTAGCGGGGGGGCCGTTGAGACCCAGTACTTC.